This TCR beta chain was documented in a study of cytomegalovirus exposure and HLA in healthy donors. The study's findings and limits: A later analysis reportedly identified an Asian-associated ancestry cluster as carrying fewer N-insertions than the 666-donor mean.

This clone was detected a few times. The antigen is not known. The PCR employed 60 Vbeta primers together with 13 Jbeta primers. Using immunoSEQ multiplex PCR, the repertoire was profiled, and TCRdb retains in-frame clones only, with some absent. The sample holds about 170,000 clones; 77% are singletons and the top ten take 1.4% to 1.5%. This clonotype originated in a woman aged 25 to 45 in good health and CMV-seropositive. Sequenced sample: PBMCs.

The CDR3 loop is CATANLGASTEAFF. The DNA of the CDR3 is TGTGCCACTGCGAACTTAGGAGCGAGCACTGAAGCTTTCTTT. J is TRBJ1-1 and V is TRBV19; D is uncertain. This CDR3 spans 14 amino acids. Between the trimmed V and J ends, which lost 10 bases and 4 bases, there was a span of 19 bases. CDR1 and CDR2 (germline): LNHDA, SQIVND (reference sequence).